The rows below give T cell receptor beta chains drawn from one sample of a study of Tregs in tolerant kidney transplant recipients. This table comes from immunoSEQ multiplex PCR, and its TCRdb copy is limited to in-frame clones, with some not included. The table includes about 120,000 clones, about 90% detected once. Sequenced sample: CD4+ T cells from blood. The receptors come from a human donor in good health. Each CDR3 is given with its conserved first and last residue. Each record gives: V gene, clone size, D gene, J gene, CDR3 protein, CDR3 DNA. A D gene is named only where the DNA matches it firmly. Only part of the rows carry a size: once, few, many, or a class if the clone is expanded.

V: TRBV18; size: -; D: -; J: TRBJ2-6; CDR3: CASFGPSGANVLTF; DNA: TGTGCCAGCTTCGGGCCCTCTGGGGCCAACGTCCTGACTTTC
V: TRBV25-1; size: -; D: -; J: TRBJ2-4; CDR3: CASSVGAKNIQYF; DNA: TGTGCCAGCAGTGTCGGAGCCAAAAACATTCAGTACTTC
V: TRBV6-6; size: -; D: TRBD2; J: TRBJ2-1; CDR3: CASSPGGNEQFF; DNA: TGTGCCAGCAGTCCCGGGGGGAATGAGCAGTTCTTC
V: TRBV7-8; size: -; D: TRBD1; J: TRBJ2-1; CDR3: CASSLRDRGGEQFF; DNA: TGTGCCAGCAGCTTAAGGGACAGGGGTGGGGAGCAGTTCTTC
V: TRBV7-8; size: -; D: -; J: TRBJ2-3; CDR3: CASSSGRGITDTQYF; DNA: TGTGCCAGCAGCTCGGGGAGGGGGATCACAGATACGCAGTATTTT
V: TRBV7-7; size: -; D: TRBD1; J: TRBJ2-7; CDR3: CASSSGRGPGYEQYF; DNA: TGTGCTAGCAGCTCCGGCAGGGGGCCCGGCTACGAGCAGTACTTC
V: TRBV5-1; size: -; D: -; J: TRBJ2-7; CDR3: CASRKGPGEQYF; DNA: TGCGCCAGCAGAAAGGGCCCAGGGGAGCAGTACTTC
V: TRBV11-3; size: -; D: TRBD1; J: TRBJ2-5; CDR3: CASSLRTGGSQETQYF; DNA: TGTGCCAGCAGCCTTCGGACAGGGGGCTCCCAAGAGACCCAGTACTTC
V: TRBV5-1; size: -; D: -; J: TRBJ2-1; CDR3: CASSLTREQFF; DNA: TGCGCCAGCAGCTTAACCCGTGAGCAGTTCTTC
V: TRBV5-1; size: -; D: TRBD1; J: TRBJ1-4; CDR3: CASSPDRGQEKLFF; DNA: TGCGCCAGCAGCCCAGACAGGGGGCAGGAAAAACTGTTTTTT
V: TRBV4-1; size: -; D: -; J: TRBJ2-5; CDR3: CASSQDPRTLRGTQYF; DNA: TGCGCCAGCAGCCAAGATCCTAGAACCCTCCGAGGGACCCAGTACTTC
V: TRBV6-1; size: -; D: -; J: TRBJ1-5; CDR3: CASSEQGVGNQPQHF; DNA: TGTGCCAGCAGTGAACAGGGTGTGGGCAATCAGCCCCAGCATTTT
V: TRBV7-8; size: -; D: -; J: TRBJ2-7; CDR3: CASSYGTEIYEQYF; DNA: TGTGCCAGCAGCTACGGGACGGAAATCTACGAGCAGTACTTC
V: TRBV29-1; size: -; D: TRBD1; J: TRBJ2-3; CDR3: CSGGKDRGGADTQYF; DNA: TGCAGCGGCGGGAAGGACAGGGGAGGGGCAGATACGCAGTATTTT
V: TRBV19; size: -; D: TRBD1; J: TRBJ1-2; CDR3: CASSPREGQTNYGYTF; DNA: TGTGCCAGTAGTCCTCGGGAGGGACAGACTAACTATGGCTACACCTTC
V: TRBV7-2; size: -; D: TRBD1; J: TRBJ2-5; CDR3: CASSLALGGAKTQYF; DNA: TGTGCCAGCAGCTTAGCGCTAGGGGGCGCAAAGACCCAGTACTTC
V: TRBV2; size: -; D: -; J: TRBJ1-5; CDR3: CASSVEGNNQPQHF; DNA: TGTGCCAGCAGCGTCGAGGGAAACAATCAGCCCCAGCATTTT
V: TRBV6-5; size: once; D: TRBD1; J: TRBJ1-4; CDR3: CASSYRGTGDEKLFF; DNA: TGTGCCAGCAGTTACCGCGGGACAGGGGATGAAAAACTGTTTTTT
V: TRBV4-1; size: -; D: -; J: TRBJ1-2; CDR3: CASSLGENSLNYGYTF; DNA: TGCGCCAGCAGCCTTGGTGAGAACTCCCTTAACTATGGCTACACCTTC
V: TRBV6-5; size: -; D: -; J: TRBJ1-3; CDR3: CASSYESSGNTIYF; DNA: TGTGCCAGCAGTTACGAGAGCTCTGGAAACACCATATATTTT
V: TRBV18; size: -; D: TRBD1; J: TRBJ1-5; CDR3: CASSPNQGAGNQPQHF; DNA: TGTGCCAGCTCACCAAATCAGGGGGCCGGCAATCAGCCCCAGCATTTT
V: TRBV6-5; size: -; D: -; J: TRBJ1-6; CDR3: CASSYSRGGGSSPLHF; DNA: TGTGCCAGCAGTTACTCGAGAGGAGGGGGGAGCTCACCCCTCCACTTT
V: TRBV29-1; size: -; D: -; J: TRBJ2-3; CDR3: CSVPRGDKGADTQYF; DNA: TGCAGCGTACCGAGGGGGGACAAGGGTGCAGATACGCAGTATTTT
V: TRBV7-2; size: -; D: TRBD1; J: TRBJ1-1; CDR3: CASSPSSGQGGTEAFF; DNA: TGTGCCAGCAGCCCGTCCTCAGGACAGGGTGGCACTGAAGCTTTCTTT
V: TRBV14; size: -; D: TRBD1; J: TRBJ2-4; CDR3: CASSRGQGRTKNIQYF; DNA: TGTGCCAGCAGCCGGGGACAGGGTCGGACCAAAAACATTCAGTACTTC
V: TRBV4-2; size: -; D: -; J: TRBJ1-2; CDR3: CASSQTGTHSNYGYTF; DNA: TGTGCCAGCAGCCAAACCGGGACACATTCTAACTATGGCTACACCTTC
V: TRBV6-6; size: -; D: -; J: TRBJ2-1; CDR3: CASSTGRYNEQFF; DNA: TGTGCCAGCAGTACCGGGAGATACAATGAGCAGTTCTTC
V: TRBV7-2; size: -; D: -; J: TRBJ1-1; CDR3: CASSPYGSTEAFF; DNA: TGTGCCAGCAGCCCCTACGGGTCCACGGAAGCTTTCTTT
V: TRBV11-2; size: -; D: TRBD2; J: TRBJ2-7; CDR3: CASSLSGSSYEQYF; DNA: TGTGCCAGCAGCCTGAGCGGGAGCTCCTACGAGCAGTACTTC
V: TRBV6-1; size: -; D: -; J: TRBJ2-7; CDR3: CASSDPGRSSYEQYF; DNA: TGTGCCAGCAGTGACCCGGGACGTAGCTCCTACGAGCAGTACTTC
V: TRBV7-3; size: -; D: TRBD1; J: TRBJ2-7; CDR3: CASSFGTGYEQYF; DNA: TGTGCCAGCAGCTTCGGGACAGGGTACGAGCAGTACTTC
V: TRBV7-9; size: -; D: TRBD1; J: TRBJ2-3; CDR3: CASSPRPTGGGHTQYF; DNA: TGTGCCAGCAGCCCTAGGCCTACAGGGGGAGGACATACGCAGTATTTT
V: TRBV7-6; size: -; D: TRBD2; J: TRBJ2-1; CDR3: CASSLVASGTSYNEQFF; DNA: TGTGCCAGCAGCTTAGTGGCTAGCGGGACCTCCTACAATGAGCAGTTCTTC
V: TRBV5-5; size: -; D: TRBD1; J: TRBJ2-7; CDR3: CASSQNRDSSIYEQYF; DNA: TGTGCCAGCAGCCAAAACCGGGACAGTTCCATCTACGAGCAGTACTTC
V: TRBV7-9; size: -; D: TRBD1; J: TRBJ1-2; CDR3: CASSWDSRYGYTF; DNA: TGTGCCAGCAGTTGGGACAGCCGATATGGCTACACCTTC
V: TRBV2; size: -; D: TRBD1; J: TRBJ1-2; CDR3: CASRTTGINYGYTF; DNA: TGTGCCAGCAGGACGACAGGGATAAACTATGGCTACACCTTC
V: TRBV5-6; size: -; D: -; J: TRBJ1-1; CDR3: CASLYREKAFF; DNA: TGTGCCAGCCTTTACAGGGAAAAAGCTTTCTTT
V: TRBV5-4; size: -; D: TRBD1; J: TRBJ1-3; CDR3: CASSGGTGSRNTIYF; DNA: TGTGCCAGCAGCGGCGGGACAGGGAGTAGAAACACCATATATTTT
V: TRBV11-2; size: -; D: TRBD1; J: TRBJ1-2; CDR3: CASSGMGTANYGYTF; DNA: TGTGCCAGCAGCGGTATGGGGACAGCTAACTATGGCTACACCTTC
V: TRBV9; size: once; D: TRBD2; J: TRBJ2-1; CDR3: CASSVAGGPGYEQFF; DNA: TGTGCCAGCAGCGTGGCGGGGGGGCCCGGGTATGAGCAGTTCTTC
V: TRBV5-4; size: -; D: -; J: TRBJ2-3; CDR3: CASSLKFVGRTDTQYF; DNA: TGTGCCAGCAGCTTGAAATTCGTCGGGAGAACAGATACGCAGTATTTT
V: TRBV7-8; size: -; D: TRBD2; J: TRBJ2-2; CDR3: CASSFSGTSGGSTGELFF; DNA: TGTGCCAGCAGCTTCTCCGGGACTAGCGGGGGTTCCACCGGGGAGCTGTTTTTT
V: TRBV5-1; size: once; D: -; J: TRBJ2-6; CDR3: CASSSRRSSGANVLTF; DNA: TGCGCCAGCAGCTCAAGGCGTAGCTCTGGGGCCAACGTCCTGACTTTC
V: TRBV5-1; size: -; D: TRBD1; J: TRBJ1-5; CDR3: CASRGQPNSNQPQHF; DNA: TGCGCCAGCAGGGGACAGCCTAATAGCAATCAGCCCCAGCATTTT
V: TRBV2; size: -; D: TRBD1; J: TRBJ2-2; CDR3: CASSDQGAQGTGELFF; DNA: TGTGCCAGCAGCGATCAGGGGGCGCAGGGCACCGGGGAGCTGTTTTTT
V: TRBV11-2; size: -; D: TRBD1; J: TRBJ2-1; CDR3: CASSLGPDRPAYNEQFF; DNA: TGTGCCAGCAGCTTAGGCCCGGACAGGCCTGCCTACAATGAGCAGTTCTTC
V: TRBV5-4; size: -; D: -; J: TRBJ2-5; CDR3: CASSRLGGTYQETQYF; DNA: TGTGCCAGCAGCCGCCTGGGCGGCACGTACCAAGAGACCCAGTACTTC
V: TRBV5-4; size: -; D: TRBD2; J: TRBJ2-3; CDR3: CASSLGGISGGMARNF; DNA: TGTGCCAGCAGCTTGGGAGGGATCTCGGGGGGGATGGCCCGGAATTTT
V: TRBV18; size: -; D: -; J: TRBJ2-3; CDR3: CASSPIGGRTDTQYF; DNA: TGTGCCAGCTCACCCATTGGGGGTCGCACAGATACGCAGTATTTT
V: TRBV2; size: -; D: TRBD1; J: TRBJ2-1; CDR3: CASSVEQGVNEQFF; DNA: TGTGCCAGCAGTGTCGAGCAGGGGGTCAATGAGCAGTTCTTC
V: TRBV29-1; size: -; D: -; J: TRBJ1-1; CDR3: CSVGGTGINTEAFF; DNA: TGCAGCGTGGGAGGGACGGGGATAAACACTGAAGCTTTCTTT
V: TRBV28; size: -; D: -; J: TRBJ1-2; CDR3: CASSLSVPRGYTF; DNA: TGTGCCAGCAGTTTATCCGTACCTCGTGGCTACACCTTC